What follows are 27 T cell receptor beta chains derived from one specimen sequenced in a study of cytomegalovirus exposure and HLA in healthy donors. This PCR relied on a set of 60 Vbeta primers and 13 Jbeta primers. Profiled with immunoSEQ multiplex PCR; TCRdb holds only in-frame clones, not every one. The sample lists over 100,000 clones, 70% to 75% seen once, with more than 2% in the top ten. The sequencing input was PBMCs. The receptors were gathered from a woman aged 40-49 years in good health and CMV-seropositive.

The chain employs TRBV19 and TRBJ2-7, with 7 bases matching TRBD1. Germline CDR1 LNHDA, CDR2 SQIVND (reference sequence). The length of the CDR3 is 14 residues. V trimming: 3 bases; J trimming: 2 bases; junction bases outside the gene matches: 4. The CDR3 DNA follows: TGTGCCAGTAGTATCCAACAGGGGACCTACGAGCAGTACTTC. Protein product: CASSIQQGTYEQYF.

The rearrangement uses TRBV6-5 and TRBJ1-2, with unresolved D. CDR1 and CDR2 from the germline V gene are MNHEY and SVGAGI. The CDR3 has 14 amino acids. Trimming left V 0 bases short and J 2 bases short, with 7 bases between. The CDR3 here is CASSYSGGNYGYTF. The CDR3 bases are TGTGCCAGCAGTTACTCTGGCGGCAACTATGGCTACACCTTC.

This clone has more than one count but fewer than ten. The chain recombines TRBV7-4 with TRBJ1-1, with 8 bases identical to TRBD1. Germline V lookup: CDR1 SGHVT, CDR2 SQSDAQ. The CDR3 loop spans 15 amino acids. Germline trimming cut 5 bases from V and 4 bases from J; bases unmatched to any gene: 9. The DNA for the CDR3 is TGTGCCAGCAGCCCCCTCGACAGGGGAAGCACTGAAGCTTTCTTT. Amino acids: CASSPLDRGSTEAFF. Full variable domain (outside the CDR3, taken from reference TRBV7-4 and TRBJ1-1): GAGVSQSPRYKVAKRGRDVALRCDSISGHVTLYWYRQTLGQGSEVLTYSQSDAQRDKSGRPSGRFSAERPERSVSTLKIQRTEQGDSAVYLCASSPLDRGSTEAFFGQGTRLTVV.

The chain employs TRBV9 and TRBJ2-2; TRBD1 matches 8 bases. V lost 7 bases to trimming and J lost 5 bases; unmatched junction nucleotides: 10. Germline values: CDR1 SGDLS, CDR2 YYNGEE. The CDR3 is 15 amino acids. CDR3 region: CASSPGGLRTGELFF. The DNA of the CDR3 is TGTGCCAGCTCCCCAGGGGGCTTGCGGACCGGGGAGCTGTTTTTT.

The CDR3 loop reads CASSPDRGNSGNTIYF. CDR3 coding DNA: TGTGCCAGCTCACCAGACAGGGGGAACTCTGGAAACACCATATATTTT. V and J are TRBV18 and TRBJ1-3; 9 nucleotides line up with TRBD1. CDR1 and CDR2 (germline): KGHSH, LQKENI. The CDR3 loop spans 16 amino acids. V lost 2 bases and J lost 0; bases outside the gene matches: 2.

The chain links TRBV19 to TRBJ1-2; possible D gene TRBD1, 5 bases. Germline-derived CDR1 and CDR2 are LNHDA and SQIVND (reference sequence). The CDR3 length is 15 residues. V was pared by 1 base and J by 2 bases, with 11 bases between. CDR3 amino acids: CASSIGQGHNYGYTF. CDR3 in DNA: TGTGCCAGTAGTATAGGGCAGGGTCACAACTATGGCTACACCTTC.

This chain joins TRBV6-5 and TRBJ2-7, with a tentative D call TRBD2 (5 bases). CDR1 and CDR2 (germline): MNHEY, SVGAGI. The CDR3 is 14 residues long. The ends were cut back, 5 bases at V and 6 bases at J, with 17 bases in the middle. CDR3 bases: TGTGCCAGCAGTCCATCGAGTCTAGCTTCCGAGCAGTACTTC. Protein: CASSPSSLASEQYF.

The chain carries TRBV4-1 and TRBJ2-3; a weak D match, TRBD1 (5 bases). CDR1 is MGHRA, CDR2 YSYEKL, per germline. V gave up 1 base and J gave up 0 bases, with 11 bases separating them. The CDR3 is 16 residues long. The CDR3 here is CASSQVQGTSTDTQYF. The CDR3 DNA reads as TGCGCCAGCAGCCAAGTTCAGGGTACGAGCACAGATACGCAGTATTTT.

The CDR3 here is CASSPYDRPSGANVLTF. The CDR3 DNA reads TGTGCCAGCTCACCGTATGACAGGCCCTCTGGGGCCAACGTCCTGACTTTC. V gene TRBV18 combines with J gene TRBJ2-6; weak D call: TRBD1 (6 bases). Trimming pared 3 bases from V and 0 bases from J, leaving 12 bases between. CDR3 length: 17 amino acids. Germline CDR1 is KGHSH and CDR2 is LQKENI.

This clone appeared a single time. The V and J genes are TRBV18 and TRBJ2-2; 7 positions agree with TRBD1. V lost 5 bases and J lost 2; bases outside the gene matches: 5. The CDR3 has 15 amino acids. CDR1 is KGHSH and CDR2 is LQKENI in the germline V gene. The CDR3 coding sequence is TGTGCCAGCTCAAAGGGACAGAGTAACACCGGGGAGCTGTTTTTT. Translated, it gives CASSKGQSNTGELFF.

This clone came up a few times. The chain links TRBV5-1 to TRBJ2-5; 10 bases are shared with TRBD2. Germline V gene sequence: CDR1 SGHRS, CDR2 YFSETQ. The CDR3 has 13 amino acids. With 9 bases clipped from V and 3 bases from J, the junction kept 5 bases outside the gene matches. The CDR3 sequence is CATKAGGEETQYF. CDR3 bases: TGCGCCACCAAAGCGGGGGGGGAAGAGACCCAGTACTTC.

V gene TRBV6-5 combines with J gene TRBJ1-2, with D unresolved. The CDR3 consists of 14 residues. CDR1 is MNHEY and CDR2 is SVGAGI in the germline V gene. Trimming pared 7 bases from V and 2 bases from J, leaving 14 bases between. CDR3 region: CASTPGSGNYGYTF. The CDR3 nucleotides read TGTGCCAGCACCCCCGGATCGGGGAACTATGGCTACACCTTC.

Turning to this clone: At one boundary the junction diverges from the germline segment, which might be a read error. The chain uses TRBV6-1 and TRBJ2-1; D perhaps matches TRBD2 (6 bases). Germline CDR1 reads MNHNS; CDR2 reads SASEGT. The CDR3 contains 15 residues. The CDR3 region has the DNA TGTGCCAGCAGACCGACTAGTGCCTCCTCCAATGAGCAGTTCTTC. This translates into CASRPTSASSNEQFF.

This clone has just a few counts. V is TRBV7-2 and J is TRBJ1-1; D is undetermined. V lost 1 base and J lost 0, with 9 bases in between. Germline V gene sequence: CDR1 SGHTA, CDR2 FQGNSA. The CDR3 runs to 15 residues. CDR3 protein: CASSLGPAMNTEAFF. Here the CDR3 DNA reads TGTGCCAGCAGCTTAGGTCCAGCGATGAACACTGAAGCTTTCTTT.

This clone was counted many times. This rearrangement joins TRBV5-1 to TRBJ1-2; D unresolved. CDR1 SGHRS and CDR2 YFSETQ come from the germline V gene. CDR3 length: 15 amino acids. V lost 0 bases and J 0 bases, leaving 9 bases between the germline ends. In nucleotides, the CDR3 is TGCGCCAGCAGCTTGGCCACCGGGACTAACTATGGCTACACCTTC. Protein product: CASSLATGTNYGYTF.

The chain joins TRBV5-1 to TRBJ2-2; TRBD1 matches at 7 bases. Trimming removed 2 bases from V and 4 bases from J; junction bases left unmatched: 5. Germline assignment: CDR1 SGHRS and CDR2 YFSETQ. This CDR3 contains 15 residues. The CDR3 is CASSFTGAFTGELFF. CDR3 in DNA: TGCGCCAGCAGCTTTACAGGGGCCTTCACCGGGGAGCTGTTTTTT.

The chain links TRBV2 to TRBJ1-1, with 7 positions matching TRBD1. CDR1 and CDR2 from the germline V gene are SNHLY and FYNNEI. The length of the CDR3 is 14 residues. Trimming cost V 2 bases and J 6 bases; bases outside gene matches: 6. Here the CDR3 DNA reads TGTGCCAGCAGTGAATCAGGGGGTATTTCTGAAGCTTTCTTT. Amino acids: CASSESGGISEAFF.

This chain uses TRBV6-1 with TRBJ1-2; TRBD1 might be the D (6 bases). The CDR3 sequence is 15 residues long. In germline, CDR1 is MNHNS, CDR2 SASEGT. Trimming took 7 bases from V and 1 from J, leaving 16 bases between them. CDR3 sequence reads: CASNQRDILNYGYTF. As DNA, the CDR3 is TGTGCCAGCAACCAGAGGGACATACTTAACTATGGCTACACCTTC.

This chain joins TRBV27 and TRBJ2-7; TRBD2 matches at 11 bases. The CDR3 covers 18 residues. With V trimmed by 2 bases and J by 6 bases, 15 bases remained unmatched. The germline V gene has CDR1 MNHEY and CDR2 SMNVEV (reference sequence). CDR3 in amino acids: CASSLKGGSGRARVEQYF. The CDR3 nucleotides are TGTGCCAGCAGTTTAAAGGGAGGTAGCGGGAGGGCCAGGGTCGAGCAGTACTTC.

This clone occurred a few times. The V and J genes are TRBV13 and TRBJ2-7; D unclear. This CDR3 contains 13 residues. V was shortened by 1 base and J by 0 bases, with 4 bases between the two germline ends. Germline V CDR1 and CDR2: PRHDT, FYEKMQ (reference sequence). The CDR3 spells CASSLDSSYEQYF. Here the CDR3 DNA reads TGTGCCAGCAGCTTAGACAGCTCCTACGAGCAGTACTTC.

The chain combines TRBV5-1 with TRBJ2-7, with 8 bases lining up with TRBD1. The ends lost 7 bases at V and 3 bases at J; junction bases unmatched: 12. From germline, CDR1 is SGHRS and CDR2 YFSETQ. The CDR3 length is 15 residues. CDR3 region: CASRFGQGTGYEQYF. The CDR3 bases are TGCGCCAGCCGTTTTGGCCAGGGGACAGGCTACGAGCAGTACTTC.

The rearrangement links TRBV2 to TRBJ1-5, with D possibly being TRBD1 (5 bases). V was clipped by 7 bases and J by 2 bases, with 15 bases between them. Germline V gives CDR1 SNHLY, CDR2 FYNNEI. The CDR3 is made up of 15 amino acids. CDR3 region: CASTPGRGGNQPQHF. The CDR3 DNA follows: TGTGCCAGCACCCCAGGGAGGGGAGGCAATCAGCCCCAGCATTTT.

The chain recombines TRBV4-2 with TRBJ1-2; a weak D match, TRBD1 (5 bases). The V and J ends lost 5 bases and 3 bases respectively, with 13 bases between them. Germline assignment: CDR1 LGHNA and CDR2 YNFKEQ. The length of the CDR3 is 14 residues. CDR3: CASSEGIGDYGYTF. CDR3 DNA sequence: TGTGCCAGCAGCGAAGGAATAGGGGACTATGGCTACACCTTC.

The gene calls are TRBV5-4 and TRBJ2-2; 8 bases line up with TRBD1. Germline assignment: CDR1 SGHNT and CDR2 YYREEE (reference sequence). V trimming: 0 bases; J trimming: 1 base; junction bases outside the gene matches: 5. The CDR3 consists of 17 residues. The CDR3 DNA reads TGTGCCAGCAGCTTGGCCGTGGGACAGGTGAACACCGGGGAGCTGTTTTTT. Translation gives CASSLAVGQVNTGELFF.

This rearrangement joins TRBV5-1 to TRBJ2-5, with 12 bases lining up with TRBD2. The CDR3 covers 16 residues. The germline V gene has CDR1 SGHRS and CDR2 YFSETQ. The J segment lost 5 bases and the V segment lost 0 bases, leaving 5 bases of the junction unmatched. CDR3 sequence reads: CASSLASGRAGETQYF. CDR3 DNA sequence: TGCGCCAGCAGCTTGGCTAGCGGGAGGGCCGGGGAGACCCAGTACTTC.

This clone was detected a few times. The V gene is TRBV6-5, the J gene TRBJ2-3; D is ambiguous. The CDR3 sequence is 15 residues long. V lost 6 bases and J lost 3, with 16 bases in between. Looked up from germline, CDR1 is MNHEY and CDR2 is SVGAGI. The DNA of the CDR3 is TGTGCCAGCAGCCTAACCGGTCGTGAGACAGATACGCAGTATTTT. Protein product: CASSLTGRETDTQYF.

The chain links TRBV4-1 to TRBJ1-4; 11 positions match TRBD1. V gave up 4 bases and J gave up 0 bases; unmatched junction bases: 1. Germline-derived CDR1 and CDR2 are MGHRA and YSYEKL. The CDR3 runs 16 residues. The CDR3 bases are TGCGCCAGCAGCCGGGACAGGGGGGCAACTAATGAAAAACTGTTTTTT. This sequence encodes CASSRDRGATNEKLFF.